This entry concerns a single TCR beta chain. No cognate antigen has been identified for it. Base qualities were left out, and no much larger clone turns up one base away. Libraries came from the immunoSEQ multiplex PCR assay. RNA was extracted from all samples and reverse transcribed into cDNA as template for TCR sequencing. First-strand cDNA was synthesized with SuperScript III using a 2:1 mix of oligo-dT and random hexamers. Amplification bias was assessed with a synthetic immune receptor repertoire, and residual bias was removed computationally. The original pipeline was this. Raw reads were preprocessed to remove errors, and CDR3 was defined according to IMGT conventions as the region from the conserved cysteine to phenylalanine. Clonality was calculated as 1 minus Shannon entropy normalized by log2 of the number of productive unique TCRs. Whether scalp clones were CD4 or CD8 was inferred by matching scalp TCRbeta sequences against CD4 and CD8 repertoires sorted from blood. TCRdb obtained this table from immuneACCESS and retained in-frame rearrangements with V and J assigned. These tables miss some clones; where compared with another copy, unresolved V genes account for less than half of the shortfall, and the remainder is unexplained. That table furnishes V, J and clone size, whereas the DNA furnished D and trimming. This sample is represented by over 100,000 clones; around 56% of them were singletons. The ten largest clones add up to 0.45% to 0.5% of the sample.

This sample's time point label indicates: around 4 weeks on oral tofacitinib. The label giving this sample's treatment or condition can be read as: oral pan-JAK inhibitor, 5-10 mg twice daily. From alopecia areata patients, peripheral blood was collected along with lesional scalp punch biopsies. PBMCs were isolated by density centrifugation and stained for CD3, CD4 and CD8, after which CD4+ and CD8+ T cells were sorted on a FACSAria. The data were obtained in a study of CD8+ T cells in alopecia areata listed by TCRdb under 2018. The study in broad terms: The treated patients, all with moderate-to-severe alopecia areata, were enrolled in an open-label pilot trial of oral tofacitinib given at 5 to 10 mg twice daily. Clonality in the scalp was compared among normal scalp (n=4), patchy alopecia areata scalp (n=8), and alopecia totalis/universalis scalp (n=8). Tofacitinib was given for 6 to 18 months, followed by 6 months of follow-up off drug to assess delayed response and recurrence. Amplification of TCRbeta CDR3 regions was done by immunoSEQ multiplex PCR using 35 Vbeta forward primers and 13 Jbeta reverse primers. Patients on tofacitinib were biopsied at baseline and after 4 and 24 weeks of treatment, and several of the patients also had a later scalp biopsy. In treated patients, disease severity was measured using the SALT score, which gives the percentage of scalp surface area affected. The study used high-throughput TCRbeta sequencing to examine T cell clonal expansion in alopecia areata, in both the C3H/HeJ mouse model and human patients. RNA was extracted with the PAXgene miRNA kit for fixed scalp, the miRNeasy kit for PBMCs, and the RNeasy kit for mouse skin. Human TCRbeta sequencing covered scalp tissue and sorted CD4+ and CD8+ peripheral blood T cells from patchy and totalis/universalis alopecia areata patients and healthy controls. General findings and caveats noted by the study authors: Compared with normal scalp, lesional scalp had higher clonality and more expanded CD8+ clones, particularly in alopecia totalis/universalis, a pattern that suggests antigenic drive. Unlike mouse skin, which is dominated by gammadelta T cells, normal human skin has resident alphabeta T cells that are also sequenced, and this complicates analysis of the scalp TCR repertoire. Because the treated cohort was small and had just a single nonresponder, larger studies are needed to establish links between baseline CD8+ expansion and response. During tofacitinib treatment, many expanded lesional clones remained in scalp and blood, and this persistence may partly explain relapse after treatment is stopped. Shared TCR sequences between patients were less evident than in mice, which may be partly attributable to HLA diversity in the patient population. Tofacitinib significantly decreased scalp clonality and the number of expanded CD8+ clones among the top 100 scalp clones.

The CDR3 covers 15 residues, taking in both the cysteine and the phenylalanine. The retained sequence is limited to the CDR3, 45 bases, with the frame set at the first base. V loses 2 bases at its end and J loses 4 bases; junction bases beyond the gene matches: 6. The germline V gene provides CDR1 SGDLS and CDR2 YYNGEE. The rearrangement combines TRBV9 with TRBJ1-5; 7 central nucleotides agree with TRBD1. Source: CD4+ T cells sorted from blood, taken at week 4, from a patient treated with tofacitinib. The source of this sequence is a human donor with alopecia areata. The base sequence is TGTGCCAGCAGCGTCGGGGGACAGCGGAATCAGCCCCAGCATTTT. This sequence encodes CASSVGGQRNQPQHF.